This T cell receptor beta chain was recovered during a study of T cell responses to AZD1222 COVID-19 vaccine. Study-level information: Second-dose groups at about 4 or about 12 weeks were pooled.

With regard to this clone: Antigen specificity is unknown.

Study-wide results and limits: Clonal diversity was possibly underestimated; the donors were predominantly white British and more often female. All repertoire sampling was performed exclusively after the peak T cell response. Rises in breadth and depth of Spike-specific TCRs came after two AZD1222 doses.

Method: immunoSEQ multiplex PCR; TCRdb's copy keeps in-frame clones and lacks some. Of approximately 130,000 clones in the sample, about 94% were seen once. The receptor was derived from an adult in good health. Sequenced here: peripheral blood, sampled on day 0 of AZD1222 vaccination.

This chain's CDR3 is CASSLAFAREDYGYTF. The CDR3 DNA reads TGTGCCAGCAGCTTAGCCTTCGCCAGGGAGGACTATGGCTACACCTTC. The rearrangement uses TRBV7-2 and TRBJ1-2; D may be TRBD1 (5 bases). Per germline, CDR1 SGHTA and CDR2 FQGNSA. The CDR3 runs 16 residues. V shed 0 bases and J shed 3 bases, with 14 bases lying between them. Drawing the rest from reference TRBV7-2 and TRBJ1-2, the complete variable domain is GAGVSQSPSNKVTEKGKDVELRCDPISGHTALYWYRQSLGQGLEFLIYFQGNSAPDKSGLPSDRFSAERTGGSVSTLTIQRTQQEDSAVYLCASSLAFAREDYGYTFGSGTRLTVV.